This T cell receptor (beta chain) derives from a study of blood T cell repertoires in COVID-19. Overall study context: Samples came from the United States, Italy and Spain, spanning acute and convalescent COVID-19.

TCRdb's table, derived via immunoSEQ multiplex PCR, lists solely in-frame clones and lacks some. This table has about 230,000 clones, 80% to 90% appearing once. The CDR3 loop spans 15 amino acids. The germline V gene encodes CDR1 LNHNV and CDR2 YYDKDF (reference sequence). V dropped 3 bases and J dropped 2 bases, with 12 bases sitting between them. Which cohort a participant joined came from the clinical history participants gave. Individuals in the exposed group had encountered a COVID-19 case within 2 weeks preceding study entry. V gene TRBV15 combines with J gene TRBJ2-3; D is perhaps TRBD1 (5 bases). The source of this sequence is a woman in her 30s who had been exposed to COVID-19. The sequenced material came from PBMCs or T cells enriched from blood (not recorded which). DNA for the CDR3: TGTGCCACCAGCAGCCCAGGGCCCTCCACAGATACGCAGTATTTT. Translating it yields CATSSPGPSTDTQYF.